This TCR beta chain is from a study of breast tumors, draining lymph nodes, adjacent tissues. General study results and limits: Luminal-like breast cancer showed significantly higher tumor–nontumor repertoire similarity than basal-like. Tumor repertoires ranked between lymph nodes and nontumor tissue in diversity, with V and J gene preferences. Most tumor T cells seemingly derive from lymph node, then expand in tumor.

MiXCR, run by TCRdb on the multiplex PCR reads, gives a single entry per CDR3 protein. The sample carries about 200,000 distinct CDR3 sequences, 30% to 40% recorded once. Samples came from axillary lymph nodes draining the breast cancer. There are 14 residues in the CDR3. The germline V gene encodes CDR1 SGDLS and CDR2 YYNGEE. The V and J ends lost 0 bases and 7 bases respectively, with 10 bases between them. With respect to this clonotype: The antigen is not known.

This TCR derives from a female donor with breast cancer. Some clones in this sample may be carry-over from other donors' samples. The sequenced sample was axillary lymph node tissue. The V call is TRBV9, the J call TRBJ2-2; D call uncertain. The CDR3: CASSVAAGLGELFF. As DNA, the CDR3 is TGTGCCAGCAGCGTAGCGGCAGGCCTCGGGGAGCTGTTTTTT.